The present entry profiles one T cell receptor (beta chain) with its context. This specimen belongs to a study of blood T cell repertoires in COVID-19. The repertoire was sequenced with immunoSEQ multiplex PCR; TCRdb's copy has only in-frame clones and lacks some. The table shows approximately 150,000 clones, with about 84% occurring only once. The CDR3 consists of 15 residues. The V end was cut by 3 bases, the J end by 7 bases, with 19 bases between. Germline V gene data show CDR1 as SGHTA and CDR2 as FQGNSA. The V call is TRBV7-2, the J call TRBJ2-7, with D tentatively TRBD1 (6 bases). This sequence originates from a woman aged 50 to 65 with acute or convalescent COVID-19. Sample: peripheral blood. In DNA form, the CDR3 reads TGTGCCAGCAGCTTCCGGGACACCGGCTCAGGGGAGCAGTACTTC. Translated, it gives CASSFRDTGSGEQYF.